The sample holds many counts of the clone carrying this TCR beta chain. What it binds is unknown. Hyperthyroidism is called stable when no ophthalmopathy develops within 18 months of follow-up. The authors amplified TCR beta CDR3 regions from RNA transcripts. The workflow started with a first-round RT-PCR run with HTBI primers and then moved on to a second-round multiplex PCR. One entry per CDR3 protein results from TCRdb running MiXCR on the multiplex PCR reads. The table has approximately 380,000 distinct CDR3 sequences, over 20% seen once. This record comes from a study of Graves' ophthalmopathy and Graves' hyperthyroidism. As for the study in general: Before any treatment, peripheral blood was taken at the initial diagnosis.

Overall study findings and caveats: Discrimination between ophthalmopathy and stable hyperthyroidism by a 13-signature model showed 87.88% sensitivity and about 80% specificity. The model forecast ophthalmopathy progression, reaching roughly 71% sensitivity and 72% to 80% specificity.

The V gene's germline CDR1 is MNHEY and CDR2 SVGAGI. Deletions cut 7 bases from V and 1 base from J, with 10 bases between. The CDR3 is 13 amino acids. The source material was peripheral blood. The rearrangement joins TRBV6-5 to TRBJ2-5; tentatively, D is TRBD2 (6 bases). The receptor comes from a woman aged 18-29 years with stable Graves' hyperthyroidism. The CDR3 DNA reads TGTGCCAGCAAGATTAGCGGCCAAGAGACCCAGTACTTC. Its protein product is CASKISGQETQYF.